The clone carrying this T cell receptor beta chain was recorded many times. The length of the CDR3 is 16 residues. Germline V lookup: CDR1 LNHNV, CDR2 YYDKDF (reference sequence). The V gene lost 0 bases and the J gene lost 4 bases, with 13 bases spanning the gap. The data were taken from a study of T-cell reconstitution after alpha-beta-depleted transplantation in children. The TCRbeta library was prepared with unique molecular identifiers. Each CDR3 protein gets one entry after TCRdb re-called the PCR reads with MiXCR. The repertoire consists of around 680,000 distinct CDR3 sequences, with over 15% occurring once and the leading ten covering 1.1%.

The sequenced sample was PBMCs from the stem cell graft donor, obtained from the stem cell graft. The TCR sequence derives from a human donor who donated a stem cell graft to a child with acute myeloid leukemia. V gene TRBV15 combines with J gene TRBJ2-1, with D possibly being TRBD2 (6 bases). The CDR3: CATSREAGLRYNEQFF. The CDR3 DNA is TGTGCCACCAGCAGAGAGGCGGGATTAAGGTACAATGAGCAGTTCTTC.